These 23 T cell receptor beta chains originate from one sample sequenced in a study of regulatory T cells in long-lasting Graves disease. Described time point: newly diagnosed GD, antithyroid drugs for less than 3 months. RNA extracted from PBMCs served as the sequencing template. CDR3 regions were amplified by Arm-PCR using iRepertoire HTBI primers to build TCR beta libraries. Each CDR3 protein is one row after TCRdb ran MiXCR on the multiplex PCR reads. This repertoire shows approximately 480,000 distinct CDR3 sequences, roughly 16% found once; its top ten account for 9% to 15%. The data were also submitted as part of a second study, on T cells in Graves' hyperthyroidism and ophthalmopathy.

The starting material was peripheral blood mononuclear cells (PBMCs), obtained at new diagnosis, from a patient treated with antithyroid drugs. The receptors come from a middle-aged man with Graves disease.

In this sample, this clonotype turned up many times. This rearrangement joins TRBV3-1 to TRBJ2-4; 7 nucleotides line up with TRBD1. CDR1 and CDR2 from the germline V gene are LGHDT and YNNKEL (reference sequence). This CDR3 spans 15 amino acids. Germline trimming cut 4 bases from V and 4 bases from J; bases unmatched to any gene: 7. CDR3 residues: CASSPKPGQKNIQYF. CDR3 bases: TGTGCCAGCAGCCCAAAGCCGGGACAGAAAAACATTCAGTACTTC.

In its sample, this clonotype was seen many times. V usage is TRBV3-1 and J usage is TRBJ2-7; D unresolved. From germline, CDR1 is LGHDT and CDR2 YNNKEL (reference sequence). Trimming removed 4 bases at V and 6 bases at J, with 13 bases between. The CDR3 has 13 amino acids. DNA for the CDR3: TGTGCCAGCAGCCCCGGGCAATACGGCGAGCAGTACTTC. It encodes CASSPGQYGEQYF.

The DNA of the CDR3 is TGTGCCCACCCAAGGGGGGACAGAGGGGAGGATGGGGCCAACGTCCTGACTTTC. Its translation: CAHPRGDRGEDGANVLTF. This sequence joins TRBV6-1 and TRBJ2-6, with D perhaps TRBD1 (7 bases). V lost 11 bases to trimming and J lost 3 bases, with 26 bases between them. The CDR3 is 18 amino acids. Germline V gene sequence: CDR1 MNHNS, CDR2 SASEGT.

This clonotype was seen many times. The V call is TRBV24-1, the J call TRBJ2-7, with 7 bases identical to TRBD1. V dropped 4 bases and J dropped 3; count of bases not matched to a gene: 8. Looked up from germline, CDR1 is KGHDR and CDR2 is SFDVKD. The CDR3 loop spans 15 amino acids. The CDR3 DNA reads TGTGCCACCAGTGACACATCAACAGGGGACTACGAGCAGTACTTC. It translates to CATSDTSTGDYEQYF.

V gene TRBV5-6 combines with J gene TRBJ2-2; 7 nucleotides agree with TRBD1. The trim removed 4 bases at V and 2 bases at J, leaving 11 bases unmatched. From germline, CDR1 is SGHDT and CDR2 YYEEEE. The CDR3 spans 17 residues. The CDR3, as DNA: TGTGCCAGCAGCACCAACGACAGGGCAATCAACACCGGGGAGCTGTTTTTT. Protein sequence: CASSTNDRAINTGELFF.

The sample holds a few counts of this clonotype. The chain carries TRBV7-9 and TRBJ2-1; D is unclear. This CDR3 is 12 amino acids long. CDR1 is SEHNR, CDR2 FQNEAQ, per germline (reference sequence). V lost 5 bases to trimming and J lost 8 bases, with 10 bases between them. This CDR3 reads CASSLLKDEQFF. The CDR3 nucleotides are TGTGCCAGCAGCCTCCTTAAGGATGAGCAGTTCTTC.

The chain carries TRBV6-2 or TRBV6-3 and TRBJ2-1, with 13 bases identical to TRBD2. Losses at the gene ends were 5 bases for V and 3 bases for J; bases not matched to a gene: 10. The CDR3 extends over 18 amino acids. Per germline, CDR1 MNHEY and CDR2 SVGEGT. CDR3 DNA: TGTGCCAGCAGTGACATTACTAGCGGGAGGGCCTACTACAATGAGCAGTTCTTC. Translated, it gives CASSDITSGRAYYNEQFF.

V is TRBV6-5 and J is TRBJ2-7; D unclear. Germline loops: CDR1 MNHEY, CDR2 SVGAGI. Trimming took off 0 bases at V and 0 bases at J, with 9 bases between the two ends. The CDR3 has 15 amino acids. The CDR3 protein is CASSYSYRISYEQYF. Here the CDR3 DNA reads TGTGCCAGCAGTTACTCTTACAGAATCTCCTACGAGCAGTACTTC.

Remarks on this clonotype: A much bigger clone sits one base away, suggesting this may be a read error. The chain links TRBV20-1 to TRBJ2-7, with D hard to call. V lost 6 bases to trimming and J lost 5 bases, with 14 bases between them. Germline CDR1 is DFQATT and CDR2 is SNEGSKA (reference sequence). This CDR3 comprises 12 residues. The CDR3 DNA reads TGCAGTGCCGCGCTTCAGAACAACGAGCAGTACTTC. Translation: CSAALQNNEQYF.

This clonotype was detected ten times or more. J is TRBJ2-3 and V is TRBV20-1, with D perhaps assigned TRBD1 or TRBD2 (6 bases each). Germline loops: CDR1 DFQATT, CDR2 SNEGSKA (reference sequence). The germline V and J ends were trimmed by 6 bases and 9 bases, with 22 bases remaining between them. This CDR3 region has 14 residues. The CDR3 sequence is CSARPLGGDTTQYF. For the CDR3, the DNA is TGCAGTGCAAGACCCCTAGGAGGGGACACCACGCAGTATTTT.

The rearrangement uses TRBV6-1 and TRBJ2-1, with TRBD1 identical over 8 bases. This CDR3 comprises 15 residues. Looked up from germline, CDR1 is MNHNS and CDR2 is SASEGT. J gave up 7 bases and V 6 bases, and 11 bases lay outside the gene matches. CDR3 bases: TGTGCCAGCAGCCCGGACAGGGCCCCTACAAATGAGCAGTTCTTC. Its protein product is CASSPDRAPTNEQFF.

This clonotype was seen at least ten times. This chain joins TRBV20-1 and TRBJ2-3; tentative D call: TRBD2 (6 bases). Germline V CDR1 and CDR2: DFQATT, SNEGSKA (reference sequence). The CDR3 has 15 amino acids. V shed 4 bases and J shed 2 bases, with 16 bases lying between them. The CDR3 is CSAIWGESFTDTQYF. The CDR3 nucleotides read TGCAGTGCTATCTGGGGGGAGAGCTTCACAGATACGCAGTATTTT.

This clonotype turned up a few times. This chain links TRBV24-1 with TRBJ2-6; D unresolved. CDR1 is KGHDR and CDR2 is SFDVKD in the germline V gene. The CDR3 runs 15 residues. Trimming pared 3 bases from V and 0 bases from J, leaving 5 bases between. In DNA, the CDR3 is TGTGCCACCAGTGATCCCGCCTCTGGGGCCAACGTCCTGACTTTC. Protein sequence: CATSDPASGANVLTF.

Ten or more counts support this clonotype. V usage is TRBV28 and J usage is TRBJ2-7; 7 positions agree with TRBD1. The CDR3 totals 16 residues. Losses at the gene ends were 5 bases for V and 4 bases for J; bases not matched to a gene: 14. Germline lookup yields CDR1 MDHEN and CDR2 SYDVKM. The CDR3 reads CASSIVPRTGKYEQYF. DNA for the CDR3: TGTGCCAGCAGTATCGTGCCCCGGACAGGAAAATACGAGCAGTACTTC.

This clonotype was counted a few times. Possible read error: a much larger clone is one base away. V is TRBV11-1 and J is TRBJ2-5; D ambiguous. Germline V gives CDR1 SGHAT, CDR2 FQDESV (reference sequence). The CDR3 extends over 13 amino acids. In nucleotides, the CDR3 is TGTGCCAGCAGCCGTTCAACCCAAAAGACCCAGTACTTC. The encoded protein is CASSRSTQKTQYF.

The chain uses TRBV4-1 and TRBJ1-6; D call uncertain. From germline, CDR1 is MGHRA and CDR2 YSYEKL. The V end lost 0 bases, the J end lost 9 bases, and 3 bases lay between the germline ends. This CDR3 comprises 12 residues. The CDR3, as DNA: TGCGCCAGCAGCCAAGATGGTTCACCCCTCCACTTT. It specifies CASSQDGSPLHF.

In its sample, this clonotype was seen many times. CDR3 in DNA: TGCAGTGCTAGGAATCCCGGACAGGGTCCCTACGAGCAGTACTTC. This gives the protein CSARNPGQGPYEQYF. The chain employs TRBV20-1 and TRBJ2-7, with 8 positions matching TRBD1. Germline V CDR1 and CDR2: DFQATT, SNEGSKA (reference sequence). Trimming removed 3 bases from V and 2 bases from J; junction bases left unmatched: 9. The CDR3 spans 15 residues.

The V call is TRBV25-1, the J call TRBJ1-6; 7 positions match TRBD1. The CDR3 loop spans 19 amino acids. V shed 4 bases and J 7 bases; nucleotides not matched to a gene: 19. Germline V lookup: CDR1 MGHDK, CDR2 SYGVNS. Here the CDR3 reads CASSATGLSLTSRNSPLHF. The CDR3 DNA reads TGTGCCAGCAGTGCGACAGGGCTTAGTTTAACATCCCGAAATTCACCCCTCCACTTT. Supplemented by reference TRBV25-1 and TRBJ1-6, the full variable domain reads EADIYQTPRYLVIGTGKKITLECSQTMGHDKMYWYQQDPGMELHLIHYSYGVNSTEKGDLSSESTVSRIRTEHFPLTLESARPSHTSQYLCASSATGLSLTSRNSPLHFGNGTRLTVT.

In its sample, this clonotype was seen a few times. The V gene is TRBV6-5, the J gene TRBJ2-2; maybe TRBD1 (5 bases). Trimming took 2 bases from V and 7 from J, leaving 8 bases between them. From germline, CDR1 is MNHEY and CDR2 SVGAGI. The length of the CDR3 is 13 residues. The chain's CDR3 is CASSYQGGGELFF. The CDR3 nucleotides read TGTGCCAGCAGTTACCAGGGCGGCGGGGAGCTGTTTTTT.

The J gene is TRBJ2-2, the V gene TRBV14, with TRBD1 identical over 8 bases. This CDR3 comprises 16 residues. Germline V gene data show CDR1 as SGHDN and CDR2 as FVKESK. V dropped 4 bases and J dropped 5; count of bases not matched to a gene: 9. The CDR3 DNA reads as TGTGCCAGCAGCCCCTTAAACAGGGGGGAGACCGGGGAGCTGTTTTTT. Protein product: CASSPLNRGETGELFF. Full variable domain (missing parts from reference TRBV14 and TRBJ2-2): EAGVTQFPSHSVIEKGQTVTLRCDPISGHDNLYWYRRVMGKEIKFLLHFVKESKQDESGMPNNRFLAERTGGTYSTLKVQPAELEDSGVYFCASSPLNRGETGELFFGEGSRLTVL.

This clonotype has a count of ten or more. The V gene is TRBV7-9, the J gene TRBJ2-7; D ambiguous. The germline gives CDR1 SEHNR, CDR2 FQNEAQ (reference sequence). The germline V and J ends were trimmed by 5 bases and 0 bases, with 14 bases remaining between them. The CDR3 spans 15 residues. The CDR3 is CASSPFDSSSYEQYF. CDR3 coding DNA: TGTGCCAGCAGCCCATTTGACTCAAGCTCCTACGAGCAGTACTTC. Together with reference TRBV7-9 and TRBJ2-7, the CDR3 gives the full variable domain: DTGVSQNPRHKITKRGQNVTFRCDPISEHNRLYWYRQTLGQGPEFLTYFQNEAQLEKSRLLSDRFSAERPKGSFSTLEIQRTEQGDSAMYLCASSPFDSSSYEQYFGPGTRLTVT.

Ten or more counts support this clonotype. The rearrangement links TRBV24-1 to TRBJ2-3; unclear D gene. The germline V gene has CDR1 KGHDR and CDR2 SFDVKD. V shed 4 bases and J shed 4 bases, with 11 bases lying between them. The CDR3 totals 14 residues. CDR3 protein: CATSDLRSADTQYF. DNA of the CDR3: TGTGCCACCAGTGACCTTAGGAGCGCAGATACGCAGTATTTT.

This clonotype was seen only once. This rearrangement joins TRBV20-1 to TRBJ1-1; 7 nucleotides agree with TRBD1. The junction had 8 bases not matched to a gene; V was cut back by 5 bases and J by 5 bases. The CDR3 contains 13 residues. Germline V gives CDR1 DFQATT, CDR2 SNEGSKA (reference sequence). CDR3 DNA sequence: TGCAGTGCTTGGGGGGACAGAGAGACTGAAGCTTTCTTT. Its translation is CSAWGDRETEAFF.